Listed below are T cell receptor beta chains from one sample, sequenced in a study of blood T cells in healthy people across ages. Via MiXCR, TCRdb re-called the 5' RACE reads, giving one row per CDR3 protein. The sample holds around 940,000 distinct CDR3 sequences, around 54% seen once. Material for sequencing was blood. The receptors originated from an older woman in good health. CDR3s include the opening cysteine and the closing phenylalanine or tryptophan. The order of the fields is D gene, clone size, V gene, J gene, CDR3 DNA, CDR3 protein. D genes are given only for firm matches. Size values are once, few and many counts, or a class for expanded clones, and some rows have none.

d_call: -
clone_size: -
v_call: TRBV29-1
j_call: TRBJ2-1
cdr3_nt: TGCAGCGTTGCCCCCTGGAACAATGAGCAGTTCTTC
cdr3_aa: CSVAPWNNEQFF

d_call: -
clone_size: few
v_call: TRBV6-5
j_call: TRBJ2-7
cdr3_nt: TGTGCCAGCAGTTACTCGAAATACGTCTCCTACGAGCAGTACTTC
cdr3_aa: CASSYSKYVSYEQYF

d_call: TRBD1
clone_size: -
v_call: TRBV7-2
j_call: TRBJ2-7
cdr3_nt: TGTGCCAGCAGCTGGGACGGACAGGGGGGGTACGAGCAGTACTTC
cdr3_aa: CASSWDGQGGYEQYF

d_call: -
clone_size: -
v_call: TRBV5-1
j_call: TRBJ2-7
cdr3_nt: TGCGCCAGCAGCTTGGACAGGGAGGGGCCCTACGAGCAGTACTTC
cdr3_aa: CASSLDREGPYEQYF

d_call: -
clone_size: few
v_call: TRBV4-2
j_call: TRBJ2-2
cdr3_nt: TGTGCCAGCAGCCAAGATCTGGCCGGGGAGCTGTTTTTT
cdr3_aa: CASSQDLAGELFF

d_call: -
clone_size: once
v_call: TRBV9
j_call: TRBJ2-1
cdr3_nt: TGTGCCAGCAGCCCGCGGGACAGAATAAGTACACCGTACAATGAGCAGTTCTTC
cdr3_aa: CASSPRDRISTPYNEQFF

d_call: TRBD2
clone_size: few
v_call: TRBV13
j_call: TRBJ2-5
cdr3_nt: TGTGCCAGCAGCTCGCGACTAGCGAATCAAGAGACCCAGTACTTC
cdr3_aa: CASSSRLANQETQYF

d_call: TRBD1
clone_size: -
v_call: TRBV11-2
j_call: TRBJ2-7
cdr3_nt: TGTGCCAGCAGCCCAGGACAGGGACCAGCGGTCGAGCAGTACTTC
cdr3_aa: CASSPGQGPAVEQYF

d_call: -
clone_size: -
v_call: TRBV4-3
j_call: TRBJ2-3
cdr3_nt: TGCGCCAGCAGCCAAGCCCCCGCCACCACAGATACGCAGTATTTT
cdr3_aa: CASSQAPATTDTQYF

d_call: TRBD1
clone_size: -
v_call: TRBV20-1
j_call: TRBJ2-1
cdr3_nt: TGCAGTGCTGAGAACAGGGGGAATTTCTACGAGCAGTTCTTC
cdr3_aa: CSAENRGNFYEQFF

d_call: -
clone_size: -
v_call: TRBV29-1
j_call: TRBJ2-4
cdr3_nt: TGCAGCGCAGGGTTAGTAAGCAAAAACATTCGGTACTTC
cdr3_aa: CSAGLVSKNIRYF

d_call: TRBD2
clone_size: few
v_call: TRBV4-1
j_call: TRBJ2-1
cdr3_nt: TGCGCCAGCAGCCAAGATGGGACTACCCACCTTGAGCAGTTCTTC
cdr3_aa: CASSQDGTTHLEQFF

d_call: TRBD1
clone_size: -
v_call: TRBV12-3/TRBV12-4
j_call: TRBJ2-3
cdr3_nt: TGTGCCAGCAAAGGGGGACAGGGGGCGATAACGCAGTATTTT
cdr3_aa: CASKGGQGAITQYF

d_call: -
clone_size: -
v_call: TRBV20-1
j_call: TRBJ2-1
cdr3_nt: TGCAGTGCTCTGCCGGATTACAATGAGCAGTTCTTC
cdr3_aa: CSALPDYNEQFF

d_call: TRBD1
clone_size: -
v_call: TRBV5-5
j_call: TRBJ2-7
cdr3_nt: TGTGCCAGCAGCAACCGGGACAGGCTCTACGAGCAGTACTTC
cdr3_aa: CASSNRDRLYEQYF

d_call: -
clone_size: -
v_call: TRBV20-1
j_call: TRBJ2-1
cdr3_nt: TGCAGTGGGGGGGCTGCTCGCTCCTACAATGAGCAGTTCTTC
cdr3_aa: CSGGAARSYNEQFF

d_call: TRBD2
clone_size: few
v_call: TRBV10-3
j_call: TRBJ2-5
cdr3_nt: TGTGCCATCAGGGGCGCGGGGGGAGAGACCCAGTACTTC
cdr3_aa: CAIRGAGGETQYF

d_call: TRBD1
clone_size: -
v_call: TRBV20-1
j_call: TRBJ2-7
cdr3_nt: TGCAGTGCTAATACCTTACAGGGGGCTCCAGGGCAGTACTTC
cdr3_aa: CSANTLQGAPGQYF

d_call: -
clone_size: -
v_call: TRBV10-2
j_call: TRBJ2-5
cdr3_nt: TGCGCCAGCAGTGAGTGGCGCGGCCAGCGCCAGGAGCAGTACTTC
cdr3_aa: CASSEWRGQRQEQYF

d_call: TRBD1
clone_size: -
v_call: TRBV12-3/TRBV12-4
j_call: TRBJ1-1
cdr3_nt: TGTGCCAGTGCCTACTTCCGTGGGACAGGGGGGTCGGCTACTGAAGCTTTCTTT
cdr3_aa: CASAYFRGTGGSATEAFF

d_call: TRBD1
clone_size: -
v_call: TRBV29-1
j_call: TRBJ1-1
cdr3_nt: TGCAGCGTTGAGGCTGTACCCGGGACAGTGACTGAAGCTTTCTTT
cdr3_aa: CSVEAVPGTVTEAFF

d_call: TRBD2
clone_size: -
v_call: TRBV27
j_call: TRBJ2-3
cdr3_nt: TGTGCCAGCAGCCTCCGTGGGACTAGCGGGACAGATACGCAGTATTTT
cdr3_aa: CASSLRGTSGTDTQYF

d_call: TRBD2
clone_size: -
v_call: TRBV11-2
j_call: TRBJ2-5
cdr3_nt: TGTGCCAGCAGCCCCGGACTAGCGGGAGCTCAGACCCAGTACTTC
cdr3_aa: CASSPGLAGAQTQYF

d_call: -
clone_size: -
v_call: TRBV25-1
j_call: TRBJ1-2
cdr3_nt: TGTGCCAGCAGTCCCCTGGGGGGGCCTTATGGCTACACCTTC
cdr3_aa: CASSPLGGPYGYTF

d_call: TRBD2
clone_size: -
v_call: TRBV20-1
j_call: TRBJ2-1
cdr3_nt: TGCAGTGCTCTTGCGGGAGCCCACAATGAGCAGTTCTTC
cdr3_aa: CSALAGAHNEQFF

d_call: -
clone_size: -
v_call: TRBV28
j_call: TRBJ2-5
cdr3_nt: TGTGCCAGCAGCGTGGGCGGGACCTCCTACAATGAGCAGTACTTC
cdr3_aa: CASSVGGTSYNEQYF

d_call: -
clone_size: -
v_call: TRBV6-5
j_call: TRBJ2-5
cdr3_nt: TGTGCCAGCAGTCCAGGATATTGGGAGACCCAGTACTTC
cdr3_aa: CASSPGYWETQYF

d_call: -
clone_size: -
v_call: TRBV29-1
j_call: TRBJ2-3
cdr3_nt: TGCAGCTCCAACTCTCAGCGGGCCGCCCAGGGAGCAGATACGCAGTATTTT
cdr3_aa: CSSNSQRAAQGADTQYF